A single sample is the source of the 14 T cell receptor beta chains below, sequenced in a study of T cell responses to AZD1222 COVID-19 vaccine. Libraries were prepared by immunoSEQ multiplex PCR; TCRdb keeps only in-frame clonotypes and omits some of them. The table has 84,000 or so clones, about 85% seen once; the top ten hold about 1.6%. Sequencing used peripheral blood, obtained on day 0 of AZD1222 vaccination. These receptor sequences come from an adult in good health.

The chain links TRBV4-1 to TRBJ1-4; D uncertain. Looked up from germline, CDR1 is MGHRA and CDR2 is YSYEKL. V was clipped by 0 bases and J by 7 bases, with 15 bases between them. CDR3 length: 16 amino acids. The CDR3 nucleotides are TGCGCCAGCAGCCAAGATCCGCCATTAATAGGTGAAAAACTGTTTTTT. It encodes CASSQDPPLIGEKLFF.

J is TRBJ2-1 and V is TRBV11-2; D is tentatively TRBD1 or TRBD2 (5 bases each). The CDR3 contains 16 residues. V was trimmed by 0 bases and J by 8 bases, leaving 17 bases between them. CDR1 is SGHAT, CDR2 FQNNGV, per germline. Written as DNA, the CDR3 is TGTGCCAGCAGCTTAGATCGGGCTACCCTGGGACATGAGCAGTTCTTC. Its translation: CASSLDRATLGHEQFF.

This clone was seen only once. The chain carries TRBV11-2 and TRBJ1-5; D gene ambiguous. CDR1 is SGHAT and CDR2 is FQNNGV in the germline V gene. V dropped 5 bases and J dropped 6 bases, with 20 bases sitting between them. The CDR3 contains 16 residues. CDR3 residues: CASSPVAGGKSQPQHF. CDR3 sequence (DNA): TGTGCCAGCAGCCCGGTGGCGGGAGGTAAGAGTCAGCCCCAGCATTTT.

A single count supports this clone. The rearrangement uses TRBV18 and TRBJ2-7, with D perhaps assigned TRBD1 or TRBD2 (5 bases each). CDR1 and CDR2 (germline): KGHSH, LQKENI. This CDR3 has 14 residues. V was cut by 5 bases and J by 0 bases, with 11 bases left in between. Here the CDR3 DNA reads TGTGCCAGCTCAAACCGGGACGACTCCTACGAGCAGTACTTC. Amino acid sequence: CASSNRDDSYEQYF.

The V and J genes are TRBV7-8 and TRBJ2-7, with 11 bases lining up with TRBD1. V lost 4 bases and J lost 0; bases outside the gene matches: 5. Germline V gene lookup returns CDR1 SGHVS and CDR2 FQNEAQ. This CDR3 contains 16 residues. CDR3 sequence (DNA): TGTGCCAGCAGCTCCCCCGGGACAGGGGGCTCCTACGAGCAGTACTTC. Protein: CASSSPGTGGSYEQYF.

CDR3 sequence: CASRRGLADTYEQYF. CDR3 coding DNA: TGTGCCAGTAGGAGGGGACTAGCGGATACCTACGAGCAGTACTTC. V usage is TRBV19 and J usage is TRBJ2-7; 11 nucleotides agree with TRBD2. The ends lost 6 bases at V and 2 bases at J; junction bases unmatched: 6. CDR1 and CDR2 from the germline V gene are LNHDA and SQIVND (reference sequence). This CDR3 is built from 15 residues.

The J gene is TRBJ1-2, the V gene TRBV30; 8 bases align to TRBD1. Germline V gene data show CDR1 as GTSNPN and CDR2 as SVGIG (reference sequence). This CDR3 region has 14 residues. V lost 4 bases, J lost 6 bases, and 10 bases stayed unmatched. The CDR3 sequence is CAWIRNRGSHGYTF. The CDR3, as DNA: TGTGCCTGGATCAGAAACAGGGGGTCGCATGGCTACACCTTC.

This clone has just a few counts. The chain carries TRBV7-8 and TRBJ1-1; TRBD1 agrees at 10 bases. Germline V gene sequence: CDR1 SGHVS, CDR2 FQNEAQ. V shed 5 bases and J 3 bases; nucleotides not matched to a gene: 24. The CDR3 has 21 amino acids. CDR3: CASSQSEGQGFILVSDTEAFF. The CDR3, as DNA: TGTGCCAGCAGCCAGTCCGAGGGACAGGGGTTCATCTTAGTTTCCGACACTGAAGCTTTCTTT.

This clone was seen only a few times. This chain connects TRBV19 to TRBJ1-5, with TRBD1 identical over 12 bases. This CDR3 spans 15 amino acids. Germline V gives CDR1 LNHDA, CDR2 SQIVND (reference sequence). V trimming: 7 bases; J trimming: 6 bases; junction bases outside the gene matches: 7. Here the CDR3 reads CASMARDRGLQPQHF. CDR3 DNA: TGTGCCAGTATGGCCCGGGACAGGGGGCTTCAGCCCCAGCATTTT. Full variable domain (remainder filled in from reference TRBV19 and TRBJ1-5): DGGITQSPKYLFRKEGQNVTLSCEQNLNHDAMYWYRQDPGQGLRLIYYSQIVNDFQKGDIAEGYSVSREKKESFPLTVTSAQKNPTAFYLCASMARDRGLQPQHFGDGTRLSIL.

V usage is TRBV10-3 and J usage is TRBJ2-7; no clear D. The CDR3 is 11 amino acids. Germline V gene sequence: CDR1 ENHRY, CDR2 SYGVKD. V was shortened by 4 bases and J by 4 bases, with 5 bases between the two germline ends. The DNA for the CDR3 is TGTGCCATCAGTGCAGAATACGAGCAGTACTTC. It encodes CAISAEYEQYF.

This clone was seen a single time. The V gene is TRBV5-1, the J gene TRBJ1-2; perhaps TRBD1 as D (5 bases). Trimming removed 4 bases from V and 2 bases from J, with 12 bases in between. The CDR3 spans 14 residues. CDR1 SGHRS and CDR2 YFSETQ come from the germline V gene. Written as DNA, the CDR3 is TGCGCCAGCAGCCAGACGACAGTGAACTATGGCTACACCTTC. It specifies CASSQTTVNYGYTF.

V and J are TRBV7-9 and TRBJ1-1; D is perhaps TRBD1 (5 bases). Trimming cost V 1 base and J 1 base, with 13 bases left between them. The CDR3 has 16 residues. Per germline, CDR1 SEHNR and CDR2 FQNEAQ (reference sequence). The CDR3 protein is CASSLVSGGKNTEAFF. CDR3 nucleotides: TGTGCCAGCAGCTTAGTCTCCGGGGGAAAGAACACTGAAGCTTTCTTT.

V gene TRBV7-9 combines with J gene TRBJ1-5; tentative D call: TRBD1 (6 bases). The germline V and J ends were trimmed by 4 bases and 6 bases, with 7 bases remaining between them. The CDR3 extends over 12 amino acids. Germline V gives CDR1 SEHNR, CDR2 FQNEAQ (reference sequence). The CDR3 DNA sequence: TGTGCCAGCAGCTCAGGGGTTCAGCCCCAGCATTTT. It codes for CASSSGVQPQHF.

CDR3 sequence: CASSQGWGTGANVLTF. DNA of the CDR3: TGCGCCAGCAGCCAAGGATGGGGGACTGGGGCCAACGTCCTGACTTTC. This sequence joins TRBV4-3 and TRBJ2-6; TRBD1 or TRBD2 may be the D gene (5 bases each). The CDR3 has 16 amino acids. Germline V gives CDR1 LGHNA, CDR2 YSLEER. With 1 base removed from V and 2 bases from J, the gap between germline ends came to 9 bases.